The next 30 T cell receptor beta chains were all read from a single sample in a study of T cell repertoires in ileal Crohn's disease. Using immunoSEQ multiplex PCR, the repertoire was profiled, and TCRdb retains in-frame clones only, with some absent. In the table there are about 15,000 clones, roughly three quarters of which are singletons. Sequencing used ileal tissue. These receptors were collected from an adult with Crohn's disease.

The V call is TRBV4-1, the J call TRBJ2-3; 14 bases align to TRBD2. V was clipped by 4 bases and J by 3 bases; unmatched bases: 12. Germline V CDR1 and CDR2: MGHRA, YSYEKL. The CDR3 sequence is 19 residues long. The CDR3 loop is CASSPPPGLAGVSTDTQYF. The CDR3 bases are TGCGCCAGCAGCCCCCCCCCGGGACTAGCGGGAGTCTCGACAGATACGCAGTATTTT.

This clone was counted a few times. The chain joins TRBV25-1 to TRBJ1-6; no clear D. The V end was cut by 1 base, the J end by 8 bases, with 6 bases between. The CDR3 has 13 amino acids. Germline V gene lookup returns CDR1 MGHDK and CDR2 SYGVNS. The CDR3 is CASSESQYSPLHF. DNA of the CDR3: TGTGCCAGCAGTGAATCCCAGTATTCACCCCTCCACTTT.

CDR3 nucleotide sequence: TGTGCCAGCGCTCGGGACACCACCTACGAGCAGTACTTC. Protein sequence: CASARDTTYEQYF. V usage is TRBV7-2 and J usage is TRBJ2-7, with D possibly matching TRBD1 (6 bases). There are 13 residues in the CDR3. The ends were cut back, 8 bases at V and 2 bases at J, with 13 bases in the middle. The germline CDR1 and CDR2 sequences are SGHTA and FQGNSA.

The chain employs TRBV18 and TRBJ2-7, with 8 nucleotides matching TRBD2. Trimming removed 5 bases from V and 4 bases from J; junction bases left unmatched: 7. Germline assignment: CDR1 KGHSH and CDR2 LQKENI. CDR3 length: 14 amino acids. The CDR3 DNA reads TGTGCCAGCTCAGCAGGACTAGCCGTTTACGAGCAGTACTTC. Protein product: CASSAGLAVYEQYF. The full variable domain, its missing parts supplied by reference TRBV18 and TRBJ2-7, is NAGVMQNPRHLVRRRGQEARLRCSPMKGHSHVYWYRQLPEEGLKFMVYLQKENIIDESGMPKERFSAEFPKEGPSILRIQQVVRGDSAAYFCASSAGLAVYEQYFGPGTRLTVT.

The gene calls are TRBV6-1 and TRBJ1-2; D unresolved. Trimming removed 3 bases from V and 8 bases from J, with 16 bases in between. CDR1 and CDR2 from the germline V gene are MNHNS and SASEGT. The CDR3 has 14 residues. The CDR3 region is CASSDILGNRGYTF. For the CDR3, the DNA is TGTGCCAGCAGTGACATTCTGGGCAATCGGGGCTACACCTTC.

The rearrangement uses TRBV9 and TRBJ2-3, with D maybe TRBD2 (6 bases). Trimming took off 4 bases at V and 2 bases at J, with 11 bases between the two ends. The CDR3 runs 14 residues. CDR1 SGDLS and CDR2 YYNGEE come from the germline V gene. The CDR3 DNA follows: TGTGCCAGCAGCCCTGGACTATTCACAGATACGCAGTATTTT. Amino acid sequence: CASSPGLFTDTQYF.

The CDR3, as DNA: TGTGCCTGGAGCGATGTGACAGGCTTTAGTGAAAAACTGTTTTTT. Its protein product is CAWSDVTGFSEKLFF. The chain links TRBV30 to TRBJ1-4, with D tentatively TRBD1 (6 bases). The CDR3 totals 15 residues. The germline V and J ends were trimmed by 3 bases and 7 bases, with 18 bases remaining between them. CDR1 and CDR2 (germline): GTSNPN, SVGIG (reference sequence).

The chain recombines TRBV9 with TRBJ2-1; D possibly corresponds to TRBD1 (5 bases). This CDR3 comprises 15 residues. Germline V gene sequence: CDR1 SGDLS, CDR2 YYNGEE. The ends were cut back, 0 bases at V and 7 bases at J, with 14 bases in the middle. CDR3 nucleotides: TGTGCCAGCAGCGTAGAAACAGGTAGGCGGAATGAGCAGTTCTTC. Translation: CASSVETGRRNEQFF.

The chain has TRBV5-1 and TRBJ2-2; TRBD2 matches 10 bases. Unmatched junction bases numbered 8, after V lost 2 bases and J lost 1 base. The CDR3 length is 18 residues. Germline lookup yields CDR1 SGHRS and CDR2 YFSETQ. CDR3 amino acids: CASSFIAGGIKNTGELFF. DNA of the CDR3: TGCGCCAGCAGCTTTATAGCGGGAGGAATAAAGAACACCGGGGAGCTGTTTTTT.

The chain is built from TRBV29-1 and TRBJ2-1; D gene uncertain. Trimming removed 6 bases from V and 0 bases from J, with 9 bases in between. The CDR3 contains 13 residues. Looked up from germline, CDR1 is SQVTM and CDR2 is ANQGSEA. The CDR3 here is CSVPHSSYNEQFF. The CDR3 DNA reads as TGCAGCGTGCCCCATAGCTCCTACAATGAGCAGTTCTTC.

The CDR3 reads CAWEQGTYGYTF. CDR3 nucleotide sequence: TGTGCCTGGGAACAGGGGACTTATGGCTACACCTTC. The rearrangement uses TRBV30 and TRBJ1-2; 7 nucleotides agree with TRBD1. CDR3 size: 12 residues. V lost 5 bases and J lost 5; bases outside the gene matches: 5. CDR1 is GTSNPN and CDR2 is SVGIG in the germline V gene (reference sequence).

The genes are TRBV5-1 and TRBJ1-4; TRBD1 might be the D (5 bases). This CDR3 is built from 15 residues. Trimming shortened V by 3 bases and J by 0 bases, and 9 bases separated the two germline ends. In germline, CDR1 is SGHRS, CDR2 YFSETQ. The CDR3 nucleotides are TGCGCCAGCAGCTCCACAGGCGCAACTAATGAAAAACTGTTTTTT. It translates to CASSSTGATNEKLFF.

About this clone itself: Mismatch with germline at one junction end may stem from a read error. The rearrangement joins TRBV6-6 to TRBJ2-7, with a possible D match to TRBD1 (6 bases). The V gene's germline CDR1 is MNHNY and CDR2 SVGAGI (reference sequence). The CDR3 loop spans 16 amino acids. The CDR3 reads CASSYDRDILYYGQYF. CDR3 sequence (DNA): TGTGCCAGCAGCTACGACCGGGACATACTGTACTACGGGCAGTACTTC.

Relative to its sample, this clone is large. The J gene is TRBJ1-1, the V gene TRBV6-6; D may be TRBD1 (6 bases). CDR3 length: 14 amino acids. The V gene lost 7 bases and the J gene lost 4 bases, with 16 bases spanning the gap. Germline assignment: CDR1 MNHNY and CDR2 SVGAGI (reference sequence). CDR3 bases: TGTGCCAGCACCCTAGGGGGGGACGTCACTGAAGCTTTCTTT. This codes for CASTLGGDVTEAFF.

This rearrangement joins TRBV6-5 to TRBJ2-3; no firm D call. The CDR3 totals 13 residues. Per germline, CDR1 MNHEY and CDR2 SVGAGI. V lost 4 bases to trimming and J lost 5 bases, with 10 bases between them. CDR3 residues: CASSLGPGDTQYF. The DNA of the CDR3 is TGTGCCAGCAGTTTAGGTCCAGGAGATACGCAGTATTTT.

This clone was seen a handful of times. The J gene is TRBJ2-5, the V gene TRBV5-1; D gene ambiguous. V shed 4 bases and J shed 5 bases, with 12 bases lying between them. From germline, CDR1 is SGHRS and CDR2 YFSETQ. This CDR3 comprises 13 residues. CDR3: CASSPQVGETQYF. As DNA, the CDR3 is TGCGCCAGCAGCCCCCAGGTTGGGGAGACCCAGTACTTC.

V gene TRBV2 combines with J gene TRBJ2-5, with 15 bases fitting TRBD2. The CDR3 has 16 amino acids. CDR1 is SNHLY, CDR2 FYNNEI, per germline. The J segment lost 4 bases and the V segment lost 6 bases, leaving 6 bases of the junction unmatched. The CDR3 spells CASRSGTSGRRETQYF. Written as DNA, the CDR3 is TGTGCCAGCAGGTCCGGGACTAGCGGGAGGCGAGAGACCCAGTACTTC.

The CDR3 protein is CASSEEGTTYNEQFF. As DNA, the CDR3 is TGTGCCAGCAGTGAGGAAGGGACTACCTACAATGAGCAGTTCTTC. The rearrangement joins TRBV6-4 to TRBJ2-1; TRBD2 aligns across 7 bases. After removal of 3 bases from V and 2 bases from J, the junction contained 4 bases not matched to a gene. Germline V gene lookup returns CDR1 MRHNA and CDR2 SNTAGT. This CDR3 comprises 15 residues.

This clone was recorded once. This sequence joins TRBV7-2 and TRBJ2-7; TRBD1 agrees at 9 bases. The CDR3 has 16 amino acids. The V gene end was trimmed by 3 bases and the J gene end by 5 bases; junction bases not matched to a gene: 11. Per germline, CDR1 SGHTA and CDR2 FQGNSA. CDR3 nucleotide sequence: TGTGCCAGCAGCTTCGACGCCGGGACAGGGTTCGACGAGCAGTACTTC. It yields the protein CASSFDAGTGFDEQYF.

The chain has TRBV6-1 and TRBJ2-2, with TRBD2 matching 8 bases. This CDR3 has 16 residues. Germline V gives CDR1 MNHNS, CDR2 SASEGT. V lost 4 bases, J lost 5 bases, and 9 bases stayed unmatched. This CDR3 is CASSAREGVFTGELFF. CDR3 coding DNA: TGTGCCAGCAGTGCCCGGGAGGGGGTGTTTACCGGGGAGCTGTTTTTT.

The rearrangement links TRBV7-3 to TRBJ1-1; no firm D call. The CDR3 totals 13 residues. Trimming removed 3 bases from V and 6 bases from J, with 11 bases in between. CDR1 and CDR2 (germline): SGHTA, FQGTGA. The chain's CDR3 is CASSFDTRSEAFF. CDR3 coding DNA: TGTGCCAGCAGCTTCGACACCCGGTCTGAAGCTTTCTTT.

The rearrangement joins TRBV7-2 to TRBJ2-1; weak D call: TRBD2 (5 bases). The germline V gene has CDR1 SGHTA and CDR2 FQGNSA. Trimming stripped 8 bases from V and 0 bases from J, with 11 bases between. The CDR3 covers 14 residues. The CDR3, as DNA: TGTGCCAGCCGCCCTGGGAGCTCCTACAATGAGCAGTTCTTC. Encoded protein: CASRPGSSYNEQFF.

V gene TRBV5-1 combines with J gene TRBJ2-1; TRBD2 matches at 11 bases. The germline V gene encodes CDR1 SGHRS and CDR2 YFSETQ. The CDR3 sequence is 20 residues long. V shed 5 bases, J shed 0 bases, and the junction held 16 bases outside the gene matches. The CDR3 coding sequence is TGCGCCAGCAGGCTGCGGTCGGGACTAGCGGTCGAGAGCTCCTACAATGAGCAGTTCTTC. This sequence encodes CASRLRSGLAVESSYNEQFF.

This chain uses TRBV9 with TRBJ1-6; 7 bases match TRBD1. V dropped 0 bases and J dropped 9; count of bases not matched to a gene: 3. Germline values: CDR1 SGDLS, CDR2 YYNGEE. The CDR3 has 14 amino acids. CDR3 coding DNA: TGTGCCAGCAGCGTAGGGCAGGGGGTTTCACCCCTCCACTTT. Encoded protein: CASSVGQGVSPLHF.

This chain uses TRBV20-1 with TRBJ1-6; D is unclear. The CDR3 runs to 11 residues. The V and J ends lost 6 bases and 6 bases respectively, with 6 bases between them. Germline values: CDR1 DFQATT, CDR2 SNEGSKA (reference sequence). CDR3 amino acids: CSAGLNSPLHF. The DNA of the CDR3 is TGCAGTGCGGGCCTTAATTCACCCCTCCACTTT.

The chain is built from TRBV11-3 and TRBJ2-2; 10 nucleotides align to TRBD2. The V and J ends lost 5 bases and 6 bases, in that order; junction bases with no gene match: 9. This CDR3 is 16 amino acids long. The germline V gene has CDR1 SGHNT and CDR2 YENEEA. The CDR3 DNA is TGTGCCAGCAGCATTACTAGCGGGATAATCGCCGGGGAGCTGTTTTTT. Protein: CASSITSGIIAGELFF.

The CDR3 protein is CAISESLRGNAGNTIYF. In DNA form, the CDR3 reads TGTGCCATCAGTGAGTCATTAAGGGGAAACGCTGGAAACACCATATATTTT. The chain is built from TRBV10-3 and TRBJ1-3; possibly TRBD1 for D (5 bases). Between the trimmed V and J ends, which lost 0 bases and 2 bases, there was a span of 14 bases. The CDR3 has 17 amino acids. From germline, CDR1 is ENHRY and CDR2 SYGVKD.

V usage is TRBV9 and J usage is TRBJ1-1; TRBD1 is a possible D gene (5 bases). CDR3 length: 15 amino acids. Germline loops: CDR1 SGDLS, CDR2 YYNGEE. Trimming shortened V by 4 bases and J by 1 base, and 14 bases separated the two germline ends. The CDR3 nucleotides are TGTGCCAGCAGCTCCCGTGGGGCCAAGAACACTGAAGCTTTCTTT. This gives the protein CASSSRGAKNTEAFF. Combining the CDR3 with reference TRBV9 and TRBJ1-1 gives the whole variable domain DSGVTQTPKHLITATGQRVTLRCSPRSGDLSVYWYQQSLDQGLQFLIQYYNGEERAKGNILERFSAQQFPDLHSELNLSSLELGDSALYFCASSSRGAKNTEAFFGQGTRLTVV.

The J gene is TRBJ1-3, the V gene TRBV5-1; D ambiguous. Between the trimmed V and J ends, which lost 0 bases and 4 bases, there was a span of 8 bases. This CDR3 spans 14 amino acids. Germline V gene lookup returns CDR1 SGHRS and CDR2 YFSETQ. This CDR3 is CASSLGAGGNTIYF. The DNA of the CDR3 is TGCGCCAGCAGCTTGGGGGCTGGGGGAAACACCATATATTTT.

The rearrangement uses TRBV7-8 and TRBJ1-4; tentative D call: TRBD1 (6 bases). V was cut by 6 bases and J by 7 bases, with 18 bases left in between. The CDR3 has 15 residues. CDR1 and CDR2 (germline): SGHVS, FQNEAQ. The CDR3 loop is CASSQIQGRAEKLFF. CDR3 nucleotides: TGTGCCAGCAGTCAAATACAGGGACGAGCTGAAAAACTGTTTTTT.